This entry lists 32 T cell receptor beta chains sequenced from one sample in a study of CD8 T cells in Susac syndrome. With random hexamers, 0.5 to 1 ug RNA was reverse transcribed. One entry per CDR3 protein, called by TCRdb with MiXCR from the immunoSEQ multiplex PCR reads. The sample carries 75,000 to 95,000 distinct CDR3 sequences, 95% to 97% recorded once. Sequencing was carried out using CD8+ T cells from PBMCs. The receptor source for this set is a human donor with Susac syndrome.

V gene TRBV5-6 combines with J gene TRBJ2-1; 7 positions match TRBD1. Germline lookup yields CDR1 SGHDT and CDR2 YYEEEE. Trimming took 2 bases from V and 3 from J; bases not matched to a gene: 5. This CDR3 has 15 residues. CDR3 bases: TGTGCCAGCAGCTTAGACAGGGTTCTCTACAATGAGCAGTTCTTC. Encoded protein: CASSLDRVLYNEQFF.

This chain connects TRBV18 to TRBJ1-2; D uncertain. V lost 2 bases to trimming and J lost 4 bases, with 11 bases between them. The CDR3 sequence is 14 residues long. Germline lookup yields CDR1 KGHSH and CDR2 LQKENI. Here the CDR3 reads CASSPYSWSYGYTF. The CDR3 bases are TGTGCCAGCTCACCATACTCCTGGAGCTATGGCTACACCTTC.

The rearrangement uses TRBV4-1 and TRBJ2-5; 7 nucleotides agree with TRBD2. Germline assignment: CDR1 MGHRA and CDR2 YSYEKL. The CDR3 runs to 14 residues. After removal of 4 bases from V and 5 bases from J, the junction contained 7 bases not matched to a gene. This CDR3 is CASSRILAQETQYF. The CDR3 DNA reads as TGCGCCAGCAGCCGGATACTAGCGCAGGAGACCCAGTACTTC.

This clonotype was seen only a few times. The V and J genes are TRBV3-1 and TRBJ1-4; D gene uncertain. Trimming shortened V by 0 bases and J by 11 bases, and 4 bases separated the two germline ends. Germline V gives CDR1 LGHDT, CDR2 YNNKEL (reference sequence). The CDR3 covers 11 residues. In nucleotides, the CDR3 is TGTGCCAGCAGCCAAGACGGGAAACTGTTTTTT. Its translation is CASSQDGKLFF.

The rearrangement uses TRBV4-3 and TRBJ1-1, with 7 nucleotides matching TRBD1. CDR1 and CDR2 from the germline V gene are LGHNA and YSLEER. V was clipped by 4 bases and J by 1 base; unmatched bases: 9. This CDR3 comprises 16 residues. CDR3 sequence: CASSLTTGLGNTEAFF. CDR3 DNA: TGCGCCAGCAGCCTAACGACAGGGCTAGGGAACACTGAAGCTTTCTTT.

This clonotype was counted a single time. This chain joins TRBV4-1 and TRBJ1-2; 9 bases are shared with TRBD1. The germline V gene encodes CDR1 MGHRA and CDR2 YSYEKL. V was clipped by 5 bases and J by 7 bases; unmatched bases: 8. The CDR3 has 14 amino acids. The CDR3 nucleotides are TGCGCCAGCAGCGTACAGGGGGCGCCGAGTGGCTACACCTTC. It encodes CASSVQGAPSGYTF.

J is TRBJ1-1 and V is TRBV6-6; D not certain. Germline loops: CDR1 MNHNY, CDR2 SVGAGI (reference sequence). The length of the CDR3 is 11 residues. Trimming pared 6 bases from V and 0 bases from J, leaving 2 bases between. For the CDR3, the DNA is TGTGCCAGCAGGGTGAACACTGAAGCTTTCTTT. Translating gives CASRVNTEAFF.

The chain links TRBV4-3 to TRBJ1-1; D gene ambiguous. The CDR3 totals 14 residues. Trimming stripped 0 bases from V and 1 base from J, with 6 bases between. CDR1 is LGHNA, CDR2 YSLEER, per germline. CDR3 DNA: TGCGCCAGCAGCCAAGATAACGGGAACACTGAAGCTTTCTTT. It specifies CASSQDNGNTEAFF.

This clonotype appeared a single time. The chain combines TRBV5-1 with TRBJ2-5; tentatively, D is TRBD1 (6 bases). Trimming took 0 bases from V and 5 from J, leaving 11 bases between them. Germline V CDR1 and CDR2: SGHRS, YFSETQ. CDR3 size: 14 residues. DNA of the CDR3: TGCGCCAGCAGCTTGGATTCGAGGGGGGAGACCCAGTACTTC. Encoded protein: CASSLDSRGETQYF.

The chain links TRBV28 to TRBJ2-3, with TRBD2 identical over 13 bases. Trimming took 2 bases from V and 5 from J; bases not matched to a gene: 10. CDR1 and CDR2 (germline): MDHEN, SYDVKM. The CDR3 consists of 18 residues. The CDR3 loop reads CASSLITSGGAGRDTQYF. The CDR3 coding sequence is TGTGCCAGCAGTTTAATTACTAGCGGGGGGGCAGGCAGAGATACGCAGTATTTT.

The chain has TRBV5-4 and TRBJ2-7; possibly TRBD1 for D (6 bases). Deletions cut 4 bases from V and 2 bases from J, with 13 bases between. CDR1 is SGHNT, CDR2 YYREEE, per germline (reference sequence). The CDR3 covers 14 residues. The CDR3 nucleotides read TGTGCCAGCAGCCACGAGGGGGATACCTACGAGCAGTACTTC. This codes for CASSHEGDTYEQYF.

The chain couples TRBV9 to TRBJ2-3; a weak D match, TRBD2 (6 bases). Looked up from germline, CDR1 is SGDLS and CDR2 is YYNGEE. V was trimmed by 0 bases and J by 2 bases, leaving 10 bases between them. The CDR3 has 15 amino acids. CDR3 protein: CASSVAGGDTDTQYF. The CDR3 DNA reads TGTGCCAGCAGCGTAGCCGGGGGTGACACAGATACGCAGTATTTT.

The chain recombines TRBV20-1 with TRBJ2-7; 8 nucleotides line up with TRBD2. The CDR3 has 14 residues. Trimming at V came to 3 bases and at J to 3 bases, leaving 7 bases not matched to a gene. CDR1 is DFQATT, CDR2 SNEGSKA, per germline (reference sequence). CDR3 bases: TGCAGTGCTAGGTCGAGCGGGGGCGACTACGAGCAGTACTTC. It encodes CSARSSGGDYEQYF.

The J gene is TRBJ2-7, the V gene TRBV19; TRBD1 aligns across 7 bases. In germline, CDR1 is LNHDA, CDR2 SQIVND (reference sequence). The CDR3 has 14 residues. V shed 3 bases, J shed 3 bases, and the junction held 5 bases outside the gene matches. The CDR3 region is CASSIRQGIYEQYF. The CDR3 region has the DNA TGTGCCAGTAGTATTAGACAGGGTATCTACGAGCAGTACTTC.

The chain joins TRBV29-1 to TRBJ1-5, with TRBD1 matching over 7 bases. There are 14 residues in the CDR3. J lost 1 base, V lost 6 bases, and 6 bases had no gene match. Germline loops: CDR1 SQVTM, CDR2 ANQGSEA. CDR3 loop: CSVRAGGSNQPQHF. Written as DNA, the CDR3 is TGCAGCGTGCGGGCAGGGGGGAGCAATCAGCCCCAGCATTTT.

This sequence joins TRBV6-2 or TRBV6-3 and TRBJ2-1; D might be TRBD2 (5 bases). V was cut by 5 bases and J by 6 bases, with 11 bases left in between. Per germline, CDR1 MNHEY and CDR2 SVGEGT. CDR3 length: 13 amino acids. CDR3: CASSPDWLNEQFF. The CDR3 coding sequence is TGTGCCAGCAGTCCGGACTGGCTCAATGAGCAGTTCTTC.

The chain uses TRBV6-6 and TRBJ2-6; D gene ambiguous. V was trimmed by 6 bases and J by 1 base, leaving 7 bases between them. Germline V gives CDR1 MNHNY, CDR2 SVGAGI (reference sequence). The CDR3 extends over 14 amino acids. The CDR3 is CASSSSSGANVLTF. The CDR3 DNA reads TGTGCCAGCAGCTCTAGTTCTGGGGCCAACGTCCTGACTTTC.

The chain carries TRBV19 and TRBJ2-6; a possible D gene is TRBD1 (5 bases). Germline CDR1 is LNHDA and CDR2 is SQIVND (reference sequence). Deletions cut 8 bases from V and 4 bases from J, with 18 bases between. This CDR3 spans 16 amino acids. In DNA, the CDR3 is TGTGCCAGTTTTGGCAGGGTGCTATCGGGGGCCAACGTCCTGACTTTC. Protein: CASFGRVLSGANVLTF. Based on the CDR3 plus reference TRBV19 and TRBJ2-6, the full variable domain is DGGITQSPKYLFRKEGQNVTLSCEQNLNHDAMYWYRQDPGQGLRLIYYSQIVNDFQKGDIAEGYSVSREKKESFPLTVTSAQKNPTAFYLCASFGRVLSGANVLTFGAGSRLTVL.

CDR3 nucleotide sequence: TGTGCCAGCAGTGCTCCCGACAGGGAAGCTTTCTTT. This translates into CASSAPDREAFF. V gene TRBV6-2 or TRBV6-3 combines with J gene TRBJ1-1; D is perhaps TRBD1 (6 bases). Germline V gene data show CDR1 as MNHEY and CDR2 as SVGEGT. Trimming left V 5 bases short and J 8 bases short, with 12 bases between. The CDR3 consists of 12 residues.

This chain connects TRBV20-1 to TRBJ2-7, with D perhaps TRBD1 (6 bases). With 3 bases removed from V and 0 bases from J, the gap between germline ends came to 9 bases. CDR1 and CDR2 (germline): DFQATT, SNEGSKA (reference sequence). This CDR3 region has 13 residues. The CDR3 DNA reads as TGCAGTGCTAGGGGACAAAACTCCTACGAGCAGTACTTC. Translation: CSARGQNSYEQYF.

This chain connects TRBV9 to TRBJ2-7; the D gene is possibly TRBD2 (5 bases). The CDR3 runs 13 residues. V was shortened by 2 bases and J by 0 bases, with 6 bases between the two germline ends. CDR1 and CDR2 (germline): SGDLS, YYNGEE. The CDR3: CASSVGSSYEQYF. Written as DNA, the CDR3 is TGTGCCAGCAGCGTTGGGAGCTCCTACGAGCAGTACTTC.

The V call is TRBV9, the J call TRBJ2-5; D call uncertain. The germline CDR1 and CDR2 sequences are SGDLS and YYNGEE. The CDR3 sequence is 13 residues long. Trimming stripped 0 bases from V and 7 bases from J, with 10 bases between. The CDR3, as DNA: TGTGCCAGCAGCGTAGTCGAGTCTGGGACCCAGTACTTC. It is translated as CASSVVESGTQYF.

The chain carries TRBV3-1 and TRBJ2-5; perhaps TRBD2 as D (6 bases). Germline CDR1 LGHDT, CDR2 YNNKEL (reference sequence). Trimming took off 6 bases at V and 3 bases at J, with 14 bases between the two ends. This CDR3 contains 14 residues. The CDR3 loop is CASSPEGEEETQYF. The CDR3 coding sequence is TGTGCCAGCAGTCCTGAAGGGGAGGAAGAGACCCAGTACTTC.

This chain uses TRBV6-2 or TRBV6-3 with TRBJ1-2; 8 nucleotides match TRBD1. Looked up from germline, CDR1 is MNHEY and CDR2 is SVGEGT. This CDR3 comprises 13 residues. Trimming at V came to 5 bases and at J to 7 bases, leaving 6 bases not matched to a gene. The CDR3 region has the DNA TGTGCCAGCAGTCTGGACAGGGACGGTGGCTACACCTTC. This sequence encodes CASSLDRDGGYTF.

The J gene is TRBJ2-5, the V gene TRBV7-9; D is unresolved. Germline V gives CDR1 SEHNR, CDR2 FQNEAQ (reference sequence). The CDR3 contains 15 residues. The V end lost 2 bases, the J end lost 2 bases, and 12 bases lay between the germline ends. In DNA form, the CDR3 reads TGTGCCAGCAGCTTACAACATCTTCCTCAAGAGACCCAGTACTTC. It encodes CASSLQHLPQETQYF. The full variable domain, completed using reference TRBV7-9 and TRBJ2-5, is DTGVSQNPRHKITKRGQNVTFRCDPISEHNRLYWYRQTLGQGPEFLTYFQNEAQLEKSRLLSDRFSAERPKGSFSTLEIQRTEQGDSAMYLCASSLQHLPQETQYFGPGTRLLVL.

The chain employs TRBV5-4 and TRBJ1-2; tentative D call: TRBD1 (6 bases). With 4 bases removed from V and 4 bases from J, the gap between germline ends came to 14 bases. The germline CDR1 and CDR2 sequences are SGHNT and YYREEE (reference sequence). The CDR3 sequence is 14 residues long. The CDR3 nucleotides are TGTGCCAGCAGCCCGGACAGCGGCCTCTATGGCTACACCTTC. Translating gives CASSPDSGLYGYTF.

Of note for this clonotype: The junction differs from germline at one of its ends, possibly a read error. The chain joins TRBV25-1 to TRBJ2-5; D is ambiguous. This CDR3 has 14 residues. Germline CDR1 MGHDK, CDR2 SYGVNS. The CDR3 DNA reads TGTGCCAGCAGTGAAGGAAGGGTAGAAGAGGCCCAGTACTTC. Protein sequence: CASSEGRVEEAQYF.

This chain connects TRBV6-2 or TRBV6-3 to TRBJ2-3, with 9 bases aligning to TRBD1. The J segment lost 0 bases and the V segment lost 10 bases, leaving 5 bases of the junction unmatched. This CDR3 has 14 residues. CDR1 is MNHEY, CDR2 SVGEGT, per germline. For the CDR3, the DNA is TGTGCCATCGCCGGGACAGGGAGCACAGATACGCAGTATTTT. It codes for CAIAGTGSTDTQYF.

J is TRBJ1-4 and V is TRBV7-2, with D tentatively TRBD1 (5 bases). V dropped 5 bases and J dropped 6 bases, with 16 bases sitting between them. The CDR3 runs 15 residues. Germline V gene lookup returns CDR1 SGHTA and CDR2 FQGNSA. CDR3 loop: CASSLMGQGDEKLFF. CDR3 DNA: TGTGCCAGCAGCCTCATGGGGCAGGGAGATGAAAAACTGTTTTTT. Full variable domain (outside the CDR3, taken from reference TRBV7-2 and TRBJ1-4): GAGVSQSPSNKVTEKGKDVELRCDPISGHTALYWYRQSLGQGLEFLIYFQGNSAPDKSGLPSDRFSAERTGGSVSTLTIQRTQQEDSAVYLCASSLMGQGDEKLFFGSGTQLSVL.

This chain joins TRBV12-3 or TRBV12-4 and TRBJ2-5; D might be TRBD1 (6 bases). CDR3 length equals 13 residues. Between the trimmed V and J ends, which lost 3 bases and 4 bases, there was a span of 9 bases. CDR3 in amino acids: CASSFDRRETQYF. The CDR3 DNA reads as TGTGCCAGCAGTTTTGACAGGCGAGAGACCCAGTACTTC.

The chain uses TRBV19 and TRBJ1-1, with D unresolved. With 7 bases removed from V and 4 bases from J, the gap between germline ends came to 25 bases. There are 17 residues in the CDR3. Germline CDR1 and CDR2: LNHDA and SQIVND (reference sequence). This CDR3 reads CASTPTTDRVAGTEAFF. The CDR3 DNA sequence: TGTGCCAGTACGCCTACAACCGATAGGGTGGCCGGCACTGAAGCTTTCTTT.

The chain employs TRBV11-2 and TRBJ2-1; possibly TRBD1 or TRBD2 for D (5 bases each). CDR3 length: 14 residues. V lost 5 bases and J 5 bases, leaving 13 bases between the germline ends. Looked up from germline, CDR1 is SGHAT and CDR2 is FQNNGV. CDR3 bases: TGTGCCAGCAGCGCACGGGGCAACCACAATGAGCAGTTCTTC. Amino acids: CASSARGNHNEQFF.